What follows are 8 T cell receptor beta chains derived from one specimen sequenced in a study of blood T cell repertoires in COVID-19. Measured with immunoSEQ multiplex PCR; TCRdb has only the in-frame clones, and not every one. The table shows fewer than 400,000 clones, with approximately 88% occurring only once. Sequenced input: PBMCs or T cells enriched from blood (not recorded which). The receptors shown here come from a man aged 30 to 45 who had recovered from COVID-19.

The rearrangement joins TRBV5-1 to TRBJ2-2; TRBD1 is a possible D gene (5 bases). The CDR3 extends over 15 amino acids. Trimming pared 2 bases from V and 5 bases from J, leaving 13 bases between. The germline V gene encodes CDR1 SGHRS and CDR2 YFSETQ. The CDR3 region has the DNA TGCGCCAGCAGCTTCGTCCAGGGATATACCGGGGAGCTGTTTTTT. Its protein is CASSFVQGYTGELFF. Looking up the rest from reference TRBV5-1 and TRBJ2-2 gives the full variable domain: KAGVTQTPRYLIKTRGQQVTLSCSPISGHRSVSWYQQTPGQGLQFLFEYFSETQRNKGNFPGRFSGRQFSNSRSEMNVSTLELGDSALYLCASSFVQGYTGELFFGEGSRLTVL.

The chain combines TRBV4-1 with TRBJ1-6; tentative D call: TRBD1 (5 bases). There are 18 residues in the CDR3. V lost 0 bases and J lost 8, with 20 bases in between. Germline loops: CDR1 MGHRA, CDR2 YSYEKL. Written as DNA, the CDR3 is TGCGCCAGCAGCCAAGAAGGGAGTTGGGGGGGAAGAGATTCACCCCTCCACTTT. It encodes CASSQEGSWGGRDSPLHF.

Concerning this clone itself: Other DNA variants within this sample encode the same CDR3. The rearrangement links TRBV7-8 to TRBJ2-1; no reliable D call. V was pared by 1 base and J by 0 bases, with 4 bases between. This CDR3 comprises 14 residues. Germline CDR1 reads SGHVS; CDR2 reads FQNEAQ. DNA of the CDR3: TGTGCCAGCAGCTTAGGCAGCTCCTACAATGAGCAGTTCTTC. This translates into CASSLGSSYNEQFF.

The DNA for the CDR3 is TGTGCCAGCAGCGTGAGGGAGTCTGGAAACACCATATATTTT. Protein product: CASSVRESGNTIYF. The chain recombines TRBV9 with TRBJ1-3; no reliable D call. The V end lost 2 bases, the J end lost 1 base, and 7 bases lay between the germline ends. Germline CDR1 and CDR2: SGDLS and YYNGEE. CDR3 length equals 14 residues.

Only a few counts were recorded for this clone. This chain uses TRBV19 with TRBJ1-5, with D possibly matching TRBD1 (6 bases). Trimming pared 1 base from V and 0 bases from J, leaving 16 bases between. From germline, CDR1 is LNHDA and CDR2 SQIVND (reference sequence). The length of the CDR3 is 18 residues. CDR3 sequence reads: CASSIVNRDPYSNQPQHF. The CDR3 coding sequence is TGTGCCAGTAGTATAGTCAACAGGGACCCTTATAGCAATCAGCCCCAGCATTTT.

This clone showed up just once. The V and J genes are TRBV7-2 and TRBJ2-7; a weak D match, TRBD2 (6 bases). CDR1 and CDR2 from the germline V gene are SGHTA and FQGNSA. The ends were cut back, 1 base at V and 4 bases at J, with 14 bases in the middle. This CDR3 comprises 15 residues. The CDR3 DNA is TGTGCCAGCAGCTTAGGGGGGGACGGGGTATACGAGCAGTACTTC. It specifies CASSLGGDGVYEQYF.

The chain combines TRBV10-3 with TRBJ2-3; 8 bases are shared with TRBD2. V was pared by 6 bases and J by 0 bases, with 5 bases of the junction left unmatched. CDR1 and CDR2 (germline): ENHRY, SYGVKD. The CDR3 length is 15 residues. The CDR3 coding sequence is TGTGCCATCAGCGGACTAGCCACCAGCACAGATACGCAGTATTTT. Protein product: CAISGLATSTDTQYF.

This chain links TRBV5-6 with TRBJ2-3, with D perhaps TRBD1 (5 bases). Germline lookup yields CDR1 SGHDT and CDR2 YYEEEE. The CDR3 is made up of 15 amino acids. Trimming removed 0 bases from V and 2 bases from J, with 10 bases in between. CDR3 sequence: CASSLAGIDTDTQYF. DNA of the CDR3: TGTGCCAGCAGCTTGGCAGGGATTGACACAGATACGCAGTATTTT. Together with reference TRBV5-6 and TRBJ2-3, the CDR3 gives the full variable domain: DAGVTQSPTHLIKTRGQQVTLRCSPKSGHDTVSWYQQALGQGPQFIFQYYEEEERQRGNFPDRFSGHQFPNYSSELNVNALLLGDSALYLCASSLAGIDTDTQYFGPGTRLTVL.